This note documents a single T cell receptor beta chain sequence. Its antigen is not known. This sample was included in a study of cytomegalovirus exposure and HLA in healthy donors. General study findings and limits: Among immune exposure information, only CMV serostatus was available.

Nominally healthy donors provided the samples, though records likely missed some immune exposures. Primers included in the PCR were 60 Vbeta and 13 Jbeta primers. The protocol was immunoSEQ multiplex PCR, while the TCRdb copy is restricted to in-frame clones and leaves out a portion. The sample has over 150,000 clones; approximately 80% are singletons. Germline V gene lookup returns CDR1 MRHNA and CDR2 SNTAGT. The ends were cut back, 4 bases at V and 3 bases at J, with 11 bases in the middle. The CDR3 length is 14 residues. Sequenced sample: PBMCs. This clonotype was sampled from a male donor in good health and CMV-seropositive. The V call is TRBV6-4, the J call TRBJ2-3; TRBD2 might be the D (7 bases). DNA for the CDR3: TGTGCCAGCAGTGTTGAGGGGGGGACAGATACGCAGTATTTT. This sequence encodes CASSVEGGTDTQYF.